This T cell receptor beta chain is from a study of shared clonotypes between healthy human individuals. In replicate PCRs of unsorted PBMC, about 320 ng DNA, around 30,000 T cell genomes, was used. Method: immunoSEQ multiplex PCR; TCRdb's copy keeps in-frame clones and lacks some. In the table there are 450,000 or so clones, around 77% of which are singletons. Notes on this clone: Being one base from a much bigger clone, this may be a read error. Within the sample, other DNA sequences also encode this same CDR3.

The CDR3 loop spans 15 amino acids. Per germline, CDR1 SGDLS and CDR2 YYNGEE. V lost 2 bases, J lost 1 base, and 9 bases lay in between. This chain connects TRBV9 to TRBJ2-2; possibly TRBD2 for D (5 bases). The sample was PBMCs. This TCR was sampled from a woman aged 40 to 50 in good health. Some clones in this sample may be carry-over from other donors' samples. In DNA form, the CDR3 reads TGTGCCAGCAGCGTGGAGGTTGGGAACACCGGGGAGCTGTTTTTT. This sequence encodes CASSVEVGNTGELFF. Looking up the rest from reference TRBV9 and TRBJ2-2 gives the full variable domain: DSGVTQTPKHLITATGQRVTLRCSPRSGDLSVYWYQQSLDQGLQFLIQYYNGEERAKGNILERFSAQQFPDLHSELNLSSLELGDSALYFCASSVEVGNTGELFFGEGSRLTVL.